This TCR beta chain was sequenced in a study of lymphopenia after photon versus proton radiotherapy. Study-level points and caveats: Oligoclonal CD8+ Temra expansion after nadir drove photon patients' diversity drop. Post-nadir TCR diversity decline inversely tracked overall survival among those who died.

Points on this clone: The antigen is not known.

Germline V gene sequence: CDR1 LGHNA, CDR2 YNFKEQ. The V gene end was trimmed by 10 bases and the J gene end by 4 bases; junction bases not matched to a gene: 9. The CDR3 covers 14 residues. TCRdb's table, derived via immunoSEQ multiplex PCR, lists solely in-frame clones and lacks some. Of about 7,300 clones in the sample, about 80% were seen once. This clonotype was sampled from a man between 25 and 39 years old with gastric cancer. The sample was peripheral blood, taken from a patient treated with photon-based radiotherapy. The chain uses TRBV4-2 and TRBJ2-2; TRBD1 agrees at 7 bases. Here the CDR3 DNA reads TGTGCCACTCGACAGGGCCCAAGCACCGGGGAGCTGTTTTTT. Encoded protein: CATRQGPSTGELFF.